This T cell receptor (beta chain) is drawn from a study of PD-1 blockade in classical Hodgkin lymphoma. Only in-frame clones appear in the TCRdb table, and some are missing; sequencing was by immunoSEQ multiplex PCR. The data hold 25,000 to 30,000 clones, with approximately 72% observed a single time. Findings and limits, study-wide: Baseline diversity was lower in partial responders and progressors than complete responders. Diminished baseline TCR diversity has been reported in newly diagnosed patients relative to healthy donors.

All patients relapsed after autologous stem cell transplantation, and brentuximab vedotin exposure varied. Responses achieved at best were complete response, partial response or progressive disease. The germline V gene has CDR1 SGHAT and CDR2 FQNNGV. This CDR3 contains 13 residues. Trimming cost V 2 bases and J 7 bases, with 11 bases left between them. As for this clone: Its matching antigen is unknown.

This chain joins TRBV11-2 and TRBJ1-1, with D perhaps matching TRBD1 (5 bases). The sequenced sample was peripheral blood mononuclear cells (PBMCs), obtained before the second cycle of nivolumab. This TCR was sampled from a human donor with classical Hodgkin lymphoma. CDR3 in amino acids: CASSLFEGLEAFF. CDR3 nucleotides: TGTGCCAGCAGCTTATTTGAGGGGCTTGAAGCTTTCTTT.